A selection of T cell receptor beta chains follows, all from one sample in a study of cytomegalovirus exposure and HLA in healthy donors. TCRdb keeps only in-frame clones here, not all; method: immunoSEQ multiplex PCR. The sample carries about 59,000 clones, 75% to 85% recorded once. Sequencing was carried out using PBMCs. The receptors come from a woman between 35 and 50 years old in good health and CMV-seronegative. Both conserved end residues are part of each CDR3. A D gene is named only where the DNA matches it firmly. The size of a clone is reported for some rows only, either as once, few or many, or as a class for expanded clones.

j_gene,abundance,d_gene,v_gene,CDR3aa,CDR3nt
TRBJ1-5,.,.,TRBV4-2,CASSQGGSNQPQHF,TGTGCCAGCAGCCAGGGGGGTAGCAATCAGCCCCAGCATTTT
TRBJ1-5,few,TRBD1,TRBV2,CASSGRGPKPQHF,TGTGCCAGCAGTGGAAGGGGGCCCAAGCCCCAGCATTTT
TRBJ2-7,.,.,TRBV7-9,CASSLSGVPSYEQYF,TGTGCCAGCAGCTTGTCAGGGGTTCCTAGCTACGAGCAGTACTTC
TRBJ2-2,.,.,TRBV6-1,CASSLVYANAGELFF,TGTGCCAGCAGTCTGGTCTATGCGAACGCCGGGGAGCTGTTTTTT
TRBJ2-2,few,TRBD1,TRBV18,CASSPPAQGASGELFF,TGTGCCAGCTCACCCCCCGCACAGGGGGCCTCCGGGGAGCTGTTTTTT
TRBJ2-7,.,TRBD2,TRBV10-2,CASSDAGVNSYEQYF,TGCGCCAGCAGTGACGCGGGAGTGAACTCCTACGAGCAGTACTTC
TRBJ1-6,.,TRBD1,TRBV28,CASGDRGSSYNSPLHF,TGTGCCAGCGGGGACAGGGGGAGCTCCTATAATTCACCCCTCCACTTT
TRBJ1-5,.,TRBD1,TRBV28,CASSPDREYHF,TGTGCCAGCAGTCCTGACAGGGAATACCATTTT
TRBJ2-1,.,TRBD2,TRBV4-2,CASSQDLRTSGSNEQFF,TGTGCCAGCAGCCAAGATCTACGGACTAGCGGGAGTAATGAGCAGTTCTTC
TRBJ2-7,.,TRBD2,TRBV29-1,CSVGELLAGGSYEQYF,TGCAGCGTTGGGGAACTACTAGCGGGAGGTTCCTACGAGCAGTACTTC
TRBJ2-1,.,.,TRBV15,CATSRERNYPSPHEQFF,TGTGCCACCAGCAGAGAAAGAAACTACCCGTCACCACATGAGCAGTTCTTC
TRBJ2-7,few,.,TRBV28,CASRLGGSYEQYF,TGTGCCAGCAGGTTGGGGGGTAGCTACGAGCAGTACTTC
TRBJ2-2,few,.,TRBV5-1,CASSPQGGRTGELFF,TGCGCCAGCAGCCCTCAGGGGGGAAGGACCGGGGAGCTGTTTTTT
TRBJ1-2,.,.,TRBV28,CASSPVREVVYGYTF,TGTGCCAGCAGCCCCGTCAGGGAGGTGGTCTATGGCTACACCTTC
TRBJ2-3,.,TRBD1,TRBV7-9,CASGYGTGFTTDTQYF,TGTGCCAGCGGCTACGGGACAGGGTTTACGACAGATACGCAGTATTTT
TRBJ2-1,.,.,TRBV6-6,CASSYSTGEQFF,TGTGCCAGCAGTTACTCGACGGGTGAGCAGTTCTTC
TRBJ1-2,.,.,TRBV4-1,CASSQDRPGAGYGYTF,TGCGCCAGCAGCCAAGATCGGCCAGGGGCGGGCTATGGCTACACCTTC
TRBJ1-2,.,TRBD1,TRBV9,CASSQPRQGNYGYTF,TGTGCCAGCAGCCAACCTAGACAGGGTAACTATGGCTACACCTTC
TRBJ2-7,.,TRBD1,TRBV27,CASSLTGTGGYEQYF,TGTGCCAGCAGTTTAACTGGGACAGGGGGCTACGAGCAGTACTTC
TRBJ2-5,.,TRBD1,TRBV10-3,CAISGGGQGQETQYF,TGTGCCATCAGTGGAGGGGGACAGGGACAAGAGACCCAGTACTTC
TRBJ2-7,.,.,TRBV11-3,CASSLDGDLYEQYF,TGTGCCAGCAGCTTAGATGGAGACCTCTACGAGCAGTACTTC
TRBJ1-1,.,.,TRBV7-8,CASSHSRGNTEAFF,TGTGCCAGCAGCCACTCCCGGGGGAACACTGAAGCTTTCTTT
TRBJ1-2,.,.,TRBV29-1,CSVGEVNYGYTF,TGCAGCGTTGGTGAGGTCAACTATGGCTACACCTTC
TRBJ2-5,.,TRBD2,TRBV18,CASSSGLIQETQYF,TGTGCCAGCTCCTCGGGACTAATCCAAGAGACCCAGTACTTC
TRBJ2-3,.,.,TRBV28,CASRFMDTQYF,TGTGCCAGCAGGTTTATGGATACGCAGTATTTT
TRBJ1-1,.,TRBD1,TRBV27,CASSLTGFYTEAFF,TGTGCCAGCAGTCTGACAGGGTTTTACACGGAAGCTTTCTTT
TRBJ1-5,.,.,TRBV6-4,CASPRAGHLGGPQHF,TGTGCCAGCCCCCGGGCCGGACACCTCGGGGGGCCCCAGCATTTT